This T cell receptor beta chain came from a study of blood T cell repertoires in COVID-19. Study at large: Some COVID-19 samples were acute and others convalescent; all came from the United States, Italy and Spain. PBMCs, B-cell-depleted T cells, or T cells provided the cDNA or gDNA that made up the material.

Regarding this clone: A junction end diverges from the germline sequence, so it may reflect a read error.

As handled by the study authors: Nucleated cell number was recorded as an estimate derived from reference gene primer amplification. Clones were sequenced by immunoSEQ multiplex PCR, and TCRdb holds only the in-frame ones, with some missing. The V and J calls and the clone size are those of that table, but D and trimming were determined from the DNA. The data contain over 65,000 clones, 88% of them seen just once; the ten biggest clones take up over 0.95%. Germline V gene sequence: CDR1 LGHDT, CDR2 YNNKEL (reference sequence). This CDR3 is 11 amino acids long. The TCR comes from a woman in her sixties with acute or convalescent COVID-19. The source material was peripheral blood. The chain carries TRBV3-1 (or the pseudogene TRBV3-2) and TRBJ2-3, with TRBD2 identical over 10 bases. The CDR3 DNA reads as TGTGCCAGCAGCACCACTAGCGGGGTGAATTTT. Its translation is CASSTTSGVNF.